The present entry profiles one T cell receptor beta chain with its context. Its antigen is not identified. Only in-frame clones appear in the TCRdb table, and some are missing; sequencing was by immunoSEQ multiplex PCR. The sample includes 110,000 to 150,000 clones, about 91% of them seen just once. V lost 6 bases and J lost 7, with 15 bases in between. Germline V gives CDR1 SEHNR, CDR2 FQNEAQ (reference sequence). The CDR3 is 13 residues long. The sample is drawn from a study of T cell responses to AZD1222 COVID-19 vaccine. Study context: Second doses that came at about 4 or about 12 weeks were put together. General observations from the study: Breadth and depth of Spike-specific TCRs rose after two AZD1222 doses. Among spike-specific TCRs, nearly half reportedly target unmutated variant regions.

This specimen was peripheral blood, taken on day 0 of AZD1222 vaccination. The V call is TRBV7-9, the J call TRBJ1-1; D is unclear. The clonotype comes from an adult in good health. CDR3 DNA sequence: TGTGCCAGCAGACCCGCCAGGAGAGATGAAGCTTTCTTT. It translates to CASRPARRDEAFF.